This T cell receptor (beta chain) was identified during a study of cytomegalovirus exposure and HLA in healthy donors. Trimming removed 4 bases from V and 1 base from J; junction bases left unmatched: 7. This CDR3 has 16 amino acids. Germline V gene data show CDR1 as MNHEY and CDR2 as SVGAGI. This clone was counted once. Measured with immunoSEQ multiplex PCR; TCRdb has only the in-frame clones, and not every one. The repertoire has over 85,000 clones, 84% of them found once; the top ten carry around 10%. The sample taken for sequencing was PBMCs. The sequence derives from a woman aged 18-35 years in good health and CMV-seropositive. The chain uses TRBV6-5 and TRBJ2-3; 8 bases agree with TRBD2. CDR3 DNA sequence: TGTGCCAGCAGTTCACCGGCGGGGGGCCGCACAGATACGCAGTATTTT. This sequence encodes CASSSPAGGRTDTQYF.